Following are 9 T cell receptor beta chains from one sample sequenced in a study of blood T cell repertoires in COVID-19. Sequencing used immunoSEQ multiplex PCR; TCRdb keeps in-frame clones, though not all of them. The table records more than 25,000 clones, around 83% of them present only once. The source material was peripheral blood. These receptors were collected from a man in his sixties or seventies with active COVID-19.

The CDR3 is CASSQHGAAPKAFF. The CDR3 coding sequence is TGTGCCAGCAGCCAACATGGGGCAGCACCGAAGGCTTTCTTT. The V gene is TRBV3-1 (or the pseudogene TRBV3-2), the J gene TRBJ1-1; D may be TRBD1 (5 bases). Per germline, CDR1 LGHDT and CDR2 YNNKEL (reference sequence). Deletions cut 2 bases from V and 11 bases from J, with 18 bases between. The CDR3 loop spans 14 amino acids.

This sequence joins TRBV7-9 and TRBJ2-6; possibly TRBD2 for D (5 bases). Per germline, CDR1 SEHNR and CDR2 FQNEAQ (reference sequence). This CDR3 contains 19 residues. Between the trimmed V and J ends, which lost 4 bases and 0 bases, there was a span of 19 bases. The CDR3 coding sequence is TGTGCCAGCAGCTCTTCCGGGAAGCAACCTTTCTCTGGGGCCAACGTCCTGACTTTC. It yields the protein CASSSSGKQPFSGANVLTF. The full variable domain, with the rest looked up from reference TRBV7-9 and TRBJ2-6, is DTGVSQNPRHKITKRGQNVTFRCDPISEHNRLYWYRQTLGQGPEFLTYFQNEAQLEKSRLLSDRFSAERPKGSFSTLEIQRTEQGDSAMYLCASSSSGKQPFSGANVLTFGAGSRLTVL.

The gene calls are TRBV5-6 and TRBJ1-1; 8 nucleotides agree with TRBD1. Unmatched junction bases numbered 7, after V lost 2 bases and J lost 4 bases. The germline V gene encodes CDR1 SGHDT and CDR2 YYEEEE. The CDR3 is 15 amino acids. The CDR3 nucleotides are TGTGCCAGCAGCTTCTGGTCAGGGGGCAGCACTGAAGCTTTCTTT. As protein: CASSFWSGGSTEAFF.

This clone is a singleton in its sample. The chain recombines TRBV28 with TRBJ2-2; D is possibly TRBD1 (6 bases). There are 12 residues in the CDR3. V shed 4 bases and J shed 6 bases, with 6 bases lying between them. Germline V lookup: CDR1 MDHEN, CDR2 SYDVKM. CDR3 sequence (DNA): TGTGCCAGCAGTTGGGGGCCCGGGGAGCTGTTTTTT. Translation: CASSWGPGELFF.

The chain's CDR3 is CASSLAWPYEQYF. CDR3 DNA sequence: TGCGCCAGCAGCTTGGCCTGGCCCTACGAGCAGTACTTC. The chain uses TRBV5-1 and TRBJ2-7; D not resolved. The V end was cut by 0 bases, the J end by 2 bases, with 6 bases between. Germline V gene lookup returns CDR1 SGHRS and CDR2 YFSETQ. The CDR3 contains 13 residues.

The V and J genes are TRBV11-3 and TRBJ2-3; D uncertain. V lost 1 base and J lost 3, with 5 bases in between. CDR1 is SGHNT and CDR2 is YENEEA in the germline V gene. The CDR3 sequence is 13 residues long. CDR3 amino acids: CASSLGTTDTQYF. CDR3 nucleotides: TGTGCCAGCAGCTTAGGTACTACAGATACGCAGTATTTT.

Comments on this clone: The junction and the germline gene differ at one end; a read error may be behind it. The rearrangement uses TRBV11-2 and TRBJ2-2; TRBD2 is a possible D gene (5 bases). This CDR3 is built from 14 residues. The germline V gene encodes CDR1 SGHAT and CDR2 FQNNGV. In nucleotides, the CDR3 is TGTGCCGGCAGCGGCAACAGGAACACCGGGGAGCTGTTTTTT. Protein sequence: CAGSGNRNTGELFF.

The chain links TRBV2 to TRBJ1-6; D is uncertain. This CDR3 has 16 residues. Germline lookup yields CDR1 SNHLY and CDR2 FYNNEI. Trimming pared 7 bases from V and 4 bases from J, leaving 17 bases between. The CDR3 sequence is CASKRAEPNYNSPLHF. In nucleotides, the CDR3 is TGTGCCAGCAAACGAGCGGAGCCAAATTATAATTCACCCCTCCACTTT.

This rearrangement joins TRBV7-9 to TRBJ1-5; 9 positions match TRBD1. J lost 6 bases, V lost 1 base, and 4 bases had no gene match. This CDR3 contains 15 residues. Germline loops: CDR1 SEHNR, CDR2 FQNEAQ (reference sequence). The CDR3 here is CASSLVGTGIQPQHF. The CDR3 nucleotides are TGTGCCAGCAGCTTAGTGGGGACAGGGATTCAGCCCCAGCATTTT. Based on the CDR3 plus reference TRBV7-9 and TRBJ1-5, the full variable domain is DTGVSQNPRHKITKRGQNVTFRCDPISEHNRLYWYRQTLGQGPEFLTYFQNEAQLEKSRLLSDRFSAERPKGSFSTLEIQRTEQGDSAMYLCASSLVGTGIQPQHFGDGTRLSIL.